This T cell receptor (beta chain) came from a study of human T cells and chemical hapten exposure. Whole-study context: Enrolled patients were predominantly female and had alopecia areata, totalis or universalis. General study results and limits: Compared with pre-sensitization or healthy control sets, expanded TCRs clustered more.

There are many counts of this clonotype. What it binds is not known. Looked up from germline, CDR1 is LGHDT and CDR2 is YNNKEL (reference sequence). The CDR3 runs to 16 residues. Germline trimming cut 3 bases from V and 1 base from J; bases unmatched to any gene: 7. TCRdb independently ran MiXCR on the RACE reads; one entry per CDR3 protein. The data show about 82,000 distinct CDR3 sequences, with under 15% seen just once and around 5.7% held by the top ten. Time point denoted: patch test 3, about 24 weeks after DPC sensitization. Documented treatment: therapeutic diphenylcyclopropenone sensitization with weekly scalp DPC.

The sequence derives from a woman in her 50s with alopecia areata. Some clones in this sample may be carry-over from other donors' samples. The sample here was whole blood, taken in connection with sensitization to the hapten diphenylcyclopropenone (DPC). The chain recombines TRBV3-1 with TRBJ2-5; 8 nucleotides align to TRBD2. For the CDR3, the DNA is TGTGCCAGCAGCCACGGGACTAGAGGTTTCCAAGAGACCCAGTACTTC. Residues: CASSHGTRGFQETQYF.